The 9 T cell receptor beta chains below come from one sample, sequenced in a study of shared clonotypes between healthy human individuals. Produced via immunoSEQ multiplex PCR; TCRdb's table is partial and in-frame only. The sample yields millions of clones, approximately 90% seen once. The sequenced sample was naive CD4+ T cells sorted from blood. Subset indicated: CD45RA+ positively selected. Receptors were obtained from a man younger than 35 in good health.

The chain links TRBV10-1 to TRBJ2-3; D remains ambiguous. Trimming left V 4 bases short and J 4 bases short, with 12 bases between. CDR3 length equals 14 residues. In germline, CDR1 is WNHNN, CDR2 SYGVQD (reference sequence). CDR3 DNA: TGCGCCAGCAGTGGAGGCTCAGTCTCAGATACGCAGTATTTT. This codes for CASSGGSVSDTQYF.

The chain joins TRBV6-1 to TRBJ1-2; maybe TRBD1 (5 bases). This CDR3 is 14 amino acids long. V lost 9 bases to trimming and J lost 2 bases, with 16 bases between them. Looked up from germline, CDR1 is MNHNS and CDR2 is SASEGT. As DNA, the CDR3 is TGTGCCAGTTTTACAGGTTTTGGGAACTATGGCTACACCTTC. Translated: CASFTGFGNYGYTF.

This clone was counted a single time. The germline gene is not matched at one end of the junction; a read error may be the cause. The chain combines TRBV2 with TRBJ1-5; D possibly corresponds to TRBD1 (5 bases). In germline, CDR1 is SNHLY, CDR2 FYNNEI. CDR3 length: 14 amino acids. DNA for the CDR3: TGTGCCAGCAGTGGATCCCGGGACGGTCAGCCTCAGCATTTT. Its translation is CASSGSRDGQPQHF.

The chain recombines TRBV15 with TRBJ2-7, with D possibly being TRBD1 (5 bases). Germline values: CDR1 LNHNV, CDR2 YYDKDF (reference sequence). The CDR3 is made up of 13 amino acids. V dropped 9 bases and J dropped 6 bases, with 18 bases sitting between them. DNA for the CDR3: TGTGCCACGGTTCCAGGGCTACGTCGCGAGCAGTACTTC. This translates into CATVPGLRREQYF.

This chain uses TRBV6-5 with TRBJ2-3; D is perhaps TRBD1 or TRBD2 (6 bases each). The CDR3 has 13 residues. The germline gives CDR1 MNHEY, CDR2 SVGAGI. V was pared by 8 bases and J by 1 base, with 10 bases between. The chain's CDR3 is CASGGPRTDTQYF. CDR3 sequence (DNA): TGTGCCAGCGGGGGGCCACGCACAGATACGCAGTATTTT.

V and J are TRBV19 and TRBJ1-1, with 8 bases lining up with TRBD1. Germline-derived CDR1 and CDR2 are LNHDA and SQIVND (reference sequence). V trimming: 5 bases; J trimming: 1 base; junction bases outside the gene matches: 12. The CDR3 loop spans 17 amino acids. CDR3 DNA: TGTGCCAGTAGTCCAAAAGACAGGGGCGGAAGGAACACTGAAGCTTTCTTT. Protein: CASSPKDRGGRNTEAFF.

The V call is TRBV9, the J call TRBJ1-1; 7 positions agree with TRBD1. The CDR3 length is 14 residues. The germline V gene encodes CDR1 SGDLS and CDR2 YYNGEE. The V segment lost 3 bases and the J segment 4 bases; nucleotides outside the gene matches: 6. The CDR3 DNA sequence: TGTGCCAGCAGCGCAGGGGGGGGGCCCACTGAAGCTTTCTTT. Its translation: CASSAGGGPTEAFF.

A few counts support this clone. Other DNA variants within this sample encode the same CDR3. The gene calls are TRBV28 and TRBJ1-2; D is ambiguous. CDR1 is MDHEN and CDR2 is SYDVKM in the germline V gene. The CDR3 is 11 amino acids. The V end lost 6 bases, the J end lost 4 bases, and 6 bases lay between the germline ends. The CDR3 spells CASSTTYGYTF. The CDR3 coding sequence is TGTGCCAGCAGCACTACCTATGGCTACACCTTC.

This clone was recorded only once. J is TRBJ2-1 and V is TRBV6-5; 9 bases are a match to TRBD2. Trimming took 6 bases from V and 3 from J; bases not matched to a gene: 6. Germline values: CDR1 MNHEY, CDR2 SVGAGI. This CDR3 spans 15 amino acids. For the CDR3, the DNA is TGTGCCAGCAGCCCAATGACTAGCGGCTACAATGAGCAGTTCTTC. It translates to CASSPMTSGYNEQFF.